This TCR beta chain was captured in a study of blood T cell repertoires in COVID-19. Study background: Both acute and convalescent COVID-19 samples were obtained from the United States, Italy and Spain. From T cells, B-cell-depleted T cells, or PBMCs came the material, which was cDNA or gDNA.

Original processing methods: Estimated nucleated cell counts came from reference gene primer amplification. TCRdb keeps only in-frame clones here, not all; method: immunoSEQ multiplex PCR. The DNA was the basis for D and trimming; V, J and clone size are from that table. The sample comprises about 250,000 clones, 65% to 85% of which are singletons, and about 4.2% rests with the top ten. CDR1 and CDR2 (germline): LGHNA, YNFKEQ. The CDR3 sequence is 16 residues long. V trimming: 0 bases; J trimming: 5 bases; junction bases outside the gene matches: 9. This TCR was recovered from a middle-aged man with active or convalescent COVID-19. The genes are TRBV4-2 and TRBJ2-7, with 8 nucleotides matching TRBD1. The specimen was peripheral blood. CDR3 loop: CASSQEVGQVFNEQYF. CDR3 in DNA: TGTGCCAGCAGCCAAGAAGTGGGACAGGTTTTCAACGAGCAGTACTTC.